The 32 T cell receptor beta chains given below trace back to one sample, sequenced in a study of blood T cell repertoires in COVID-19. Measured with immunoSEQ multiplex PCR; TCRdb has only the in-frame clones, and not every one. The sample lists over 350,000 clones; 70% to 90% were seen once. The sample comprised peripheral blood. These receptors were collected from a woman aged 25 to 39 with active or convalescent COVID-19.

The chain has TRBV7-9 and TRBJ1-1, with unresolved D. Germline V gives CDR1 SEHNR, CDR2 FQNEAQ (reference sequence). V lost 2 bases to trimming and J lost 8 bases, with 18 bases between them. This CDR3 region has 15 residues. For the CDR3, the DNA is TGTGCCAGCAGCTTATCCTCCGGGAAGGCTGCGGAAGCTTTCTTT. Amino acids: CASSLSSGKAAEAFF.

The chain employs TRBV6-1 and TRBJ1-1; a possible D gene is TRBD1 (6 bases). In germline, CDR1 is MNHNS, CDR2 SASEGT. Trimming cost V 3 bases and J 6 bases, with 11 bases left between them. This CDR3 comprises 13 residues. The CDR3 loop is CASSDRGYAEAFF. The DNA of the CDR3 is TGTGCCAGCAGTGACAGGGGCTACGCTGAAGCTTTCTTT.

The rearrangement joins TRBV9 to TRBJ2-5, with 7 bases identical to TRBD2. After removal of 6 bases from V and 4 bases from J, the junction contained 3 bases not matched to a gene. Germline CDR1 SGDLS, CDR2 YYNGEE. CDR3 length: 12 amino acids. The CDR3 region is CASKGTTETQYF. CDR3 bases: TGTGCCAGCAAAGGGACTACAGAGACCCAGTACTTC.

This clone showed up just once. V gene TRBV15 combines with J gene TRBJ2-7, with D maybe TRBD1 (5 bases). The CDR3 has 16 residues. The ends were cut back, 0 bases at V and 2 bases at J, with 14 bases in the middle. Per germline, CDR1 LNHNV and CDR2 YYDKDF (reference sequence). CDR3 DNA: TGTGCCACCAGCAGAGATCCTCAGGGCCTAACCTACGAGCAGTACTTC. Residues: CATSRDPQGLTYEQYF.

The chain combines TRBV27 with TRBJ2-2, with 7 bases identical to TRBD2. Germline CDR1 MNHEY, CDR2 SMNVEV (reference sequence). V dropped 8 bases and J dropped 6; count of bases not matched to a gene: 3. This CDR3 is 12 amino acids long. The CDR3 coding sequence is TGTGCCAGCGGGAGGGCCGCCGGGGAGCTGTTTTTT. It yields the protein CASGRAAGELFF.

The rearrangement joins TRBV6-1 to TRBJ1-2; 8 bases are shared with TRBD1. V was clipped by 3 bases and J by 7 bases; unmatched bases: 4. The CDR3 length is 13 residues. CDR1 MNHNS and CDR2 SASEGT come from the germline V gene. This CDR3 is CASSDTGGGGYTF. DNA for the CDR3: TGTGCCAGCAGTGATACAGGGGGAGGTGGCTACACCTTC.

The rearrangement links TRBV5-1 to TRBJ2-7; 9 bases align to TRBD2. Germline trimming cut 0 bases from V and 6 bases from J; bases unmatched to any gene: 7. This CDR3 spans 15 amino acids. Germline lookup yields CDR1 SGHRS and CDR2 YFSETQ. The CDR3 sequence is CASSLDAGGPIEQYF. The CDR3 DNA reads as TGCGCCAGCAGCTTGGATGCGGGAGGGCCTATCGAGCAGTACTTC. The full variable domain, completed using reference TRBV5-1 and TRBJ2-7, is KAGVTQTPRYLIKTRGQQVTLSCSPISGHRSVSWYQQTPGQGLQFLFEYFSETQRNKGNFPGRFSGRQFSNSRSEMNVSTLELGDSALYLCASSLDAGGPIEQYFGPGTRLTVT.

This chain joins TRBV6-5 and TRBJ1-6; D is uncertain. Germline assignment: CDR1 MNHEY and CDR2 SVGAGI. Trimming shortened V by 6 bases and J by 7 bases, and 13 bases separated the two germline ends. CDR3 size: 14 residues. The CDR3 bases are TGTGCCAGCAGGACTCAAGAGCCCAATTCACCCCTCCACTTT. This sequence encodes CASRTQEPNSPLHF.

V gene TRBV5-1 combines with J gene TRBJ2-7, with a tentative D call TRBD2 (5 bases). Trimming cost V 5 bases and J 6 bases, with 27 bases left between them. The length of the CDR3 is 17 residues. Germline CDR1 and CDR2: SGHRS and YFSETQ. This CDR3 is CASRVGRAPVLTGEQYF. DNA for the CDR3: TGCGCCAGCAGAGTGGGGAGAGCTCCGGTTTTAACGGGCGAGCAGTACTTC. Full variable domain (outside the CDR3, taken from reference TRBV5-1 and TRBJ2-7): KAGVTQTPRYLIKTRGQQVTLSCSPISGHRSVSWYQQTPGQGLQFLFEYFSETQRNKGNFPGRFSGRQFSNSRSEMNVSTLELGDSALYLCASRVGRAPVLTGEQYFGPGTRLTVT.

The chain has TRBV4-1 and TRBJ2-4; 13 nucleotides line up with TRBD2. Per the germline V gene, CDR1 is MGHRA and CDR2 is YSYEKL. V dropped 2 bases and J dropped 3; count of bases not matched to a gene: 7. This CDR3 spans 18 amino acids. The CDR3 region is CASSQFGTSGVIKNIQYF. DNA of the CDR3: TGCGCCAGCAGCCAATTTGGGACTAGCGGGGTGATCAAAAACATTCAGTACTTC.

This clone was seen more than once but under ten times. This chain uses TRBV5-3 with TRBJ2-2; TRBD1 might be the D (5 bases). TRBV5-3 is known as an ORF, though its function is uncertain. Trimming pared 0 bases from V and 5 bases from J, leaving 23 bases between. The CDR3 covers 19 residues. CDR3 nucleotide sequence: TGTGCCAGAAGCTTGGCCGTCGGAACAGGCCAAAAGAGAACCGGGGAGCTGTTTTTT. Translation: CARSLAVGTGQKRTGELFF.

The chain joins TRBV11-2 to TRBJ2-3, with 13 bases lining up with TRBD2. With 4 bases clipped from V and 5 bases from J, the junction kept 9 bases outside the gene matches. Germline CDR1 is SGHAT and CDR2 is FQNNGV. The CDR3 extends over 17 amino acids. CDR3: CASSSRTSGSEGDTQYF. The DNA for the CDR3 is TGTGCCAGCAGCTCCCGGACTAGCGGGAGCGAGGGAGATACGCAGTATTTT.

This chain connects TRBV7-9 to TRBJ1-2; D not certain. Trimming removed 5 bases at V and 4 bases at J, with 8 bases between. CDR3 length equals 12 residues. Germline V gives CDR1 SEHNR, CDR2 FQNEAQ (reference sequence). For the CDR3, the DNA is TGTGCCAGCAGCCTCGAGAGCTATGGCTACACCTTC. This sequence encodes CASSLESYGYTF. The whole variable domain, filled in from reference TRBV7-9 and TRBJ1-2, reads DTGVSQNPRHKITKRGQNVTFRCDPISEHNRLYWYRQTLGQGPEFLTYFQNEAQLEKSRLLSDRFSAERPKGSFSTLEIQRTEQGDSAMYLCASSLESYGYTFGSGTRLTVV.

The J gene is TRBJ1-2, the V gene TRBV19; unclear D gene. Trimming removed 11 bases at V and 12 bases at J, with 16 bases between. CDR1 is LNHDA and CDR2 is SQIVND in the germline V gene (reference sequence). The CDR3 has 10 amino acids. The CDR3 loop is CAGETVFHTF. CDR3 DNA sequence: TGTGCCGGGGAGACGGTCTTCCACACCTTC.

The rearrangement links TRBV27 to TRBJ2-3; 10 bases fit TRBD2. This CDR3 has 14 residues. The V gene's germline CDR1 is MNHEY and CDR2 SMNVEV (reference sequence). V was pared by 5 bases and J by 4 bases, with 3 bases of the junction left unmatched. The CDR3 loop reads CASSPLAGADTQYF. CDR3 nucleotides: TGTGCCAGCAGTCCTCTAGCGGGAGCAGATACGCAGTATTTT.

The V gene is TRBV14, the J gene TRBJ1-4, with D possibly matching TRBD1 (6 bases). The CDR3 extends over 16 amino acids. Trimming pared 0 bases from V and 10 bases from J, leaving 18 bases between. Germline CDR1 reads SGHDN; CDR2 reads FVKESK. The CDR3 protein is CASSQDSGGRGSKLFF. DNA for the CDR3: TGTGCCAGCAGCCAAGATAGTGGGGGCAGGGGCTCAAAACTGTTTTTT.

The gene calls are TRBV25-1 and TRBJ2-2; D is unclear. This CDR3 region has 13 residues. Germline lookup yields CDR1 MGHDK and CDR2 SYGVNS. The germline V and J ends were trimmed by 8 bases and 0 bases, with 7 bases remaining between them. Here the CDR3 DNA reads TGTGCCAGCCTACGATCGAACACCGGGGAGCTGTTTTTT. It is translated as CASLRSNTGELFF.

The chain joins TRBV10-3 to TRBJ2-7; 9 positions agree with TRBD1. V lost 6 bases to trimming and J lost 5 bases; unmatched junction nucleotides: 8. This CDR3 contains 14 residues. Germline V gene lookup returns CDR1 ENHRY and CDR2 SYGVKD. The CDR3 region has the DNA TGTGCCATCAGCGAGGGGACAGGGAGTAACGAGCAGTACTTC. It yields the protein CAISEGTGSNEQYF.

The genes are TRBV29-1 and TRBJ2-5; tentative D call: TRBD1 (5 bases). CDR1 is SQVTM, CDR2 ANQGSEA, per germline. V dropped 5 bases and J dropped 1 base, with 20 bases sitting between them. The CDR3 totals 16 residues. The CDR3: CSVNAWAPGAQETQYF. Here the CDR3 DNA reads TGCAGCGTTAACGCGTGGGCTCCTGGGGCCCAAGAGACCCAGTACTTC.

Comments on this clone: This sample also contains other DNA sequences that code for the same CDR3. The rearrangement uses TRBV4-1 and TRBJ1-1; TRBD1 is a possible D gene (5 bases). Trimming took 0 bases from V and 0 from J, leaving 5 bases between them. The CDR3 has 14 amino acids. The germline V gene encodes CDR1 MGHRA and CDR2 YSYEKL. The CDR3 here is CASSQDRVNTEAFF. The CDR3 DNA reads TGCGCCAGCAGCCAAGACAGGGTGAACACTGAAGCTTTCTTT.

The chain uses TRBV11-2 and TRBJ1-1; no clear D. The CDR3 extends over 15 amino acids. V lost 5 bases and J 11 bases, leaving 24 bases between the germline ends. Germline-derived CDR1 and CDR2 are SGHAT and FQNNGV. CDR3 nucleotide sequence: TGTGCCAGCAGCCCCCCCAGGCCGTCCGAGGGAGCCGCTTTCTTT. It translates to CASSPPRPSEGAAFF.

As to this clone: The sample has other DNA sequences that encode this CDR3 too. The chain employs TRBV5-4 and TRBJ1-2; 8 positions match TRBD1. The CDR3 extends over 13 amino acids. CDR1 and CDR2 (germline): SGHNT, YYREEE (reference sequence). Trimming took 4 bases from V and 6 from J; bases not matched to a gene: 5. Here the CDR3 DNA reads TGTGCCAGCAGCCCCGGACAGGGTCATGGCTACACCTTC. Protein: CASSPGQGHGYTF.

This chain links TRBV6-1 with TRBJ1-1; D is unresolved. The V gene lost 3 bases and the J gene lost 3 bases, with 8 bases spanning the gap. This CDR3 has 13 residues. Germline CDR1 reads MNHNS; CDR2 reads SASEGT. Here the CDR3 reads CASSDFTDTEAFF. As DNA, the CDR3 is TGTGCCAGCAGTGATTTTACAGACACTGAAGCTTTCTTT.

The CDR3 region is CSASSQGGIVEAFF. The CDR3 DNA sequence: TGCAGTGCTAGTAGCCAGGGGGGTATCGTTGAAGCTTTCTTT. The chain carries TRBV20-1 and TRBJ1-1; 7 bases are a match to TRBD1. Trimming at V came to 3 bases and at J to 7 bases, leaving 11 bases not matched to a gene. The CDR3 length is 14 residues. The germline V gene encodes CDR1 DFQATT and CDR2 SNEGSKA (reference sequence).

This chain links TRBV4-1 with TRBJ2-7; 9 nucleotides align to TRBD1. CDR1 and CDR2 (germline): MGHRA, YSYEKL. The CDR3 is 14 residues long. V was pared by 1 base and J by 2 bases, with 0 bases of the junction left unmatched. In nucleotides, the CDR3 is TGCGCCAGCAGCCAAGGGGACAGGGCCTACGAGCAGTACTTC. The encoded protein is CASSQGDRAYEQYF.

This chain uses TRBV11-2 with TRBJ2-1, with D perhaps TRBD2 (6 bases). V was cut by 3 bases and J by 1 base, with 10 bases left in between. This CDR3 is built from 15 residues. CDR1 and CDR2 (germline): SGHAT, FQNNGV. The CDR3 nucleotides read TGTGCCAGCAGCTTGATGGGGGGATCCTACAATGAGCAGTTCTTC. Its protein is CASSLMGGSYNEQFF.

The chain combines TRBV3-1 (or the pseudogene TRBV3-2) with TRBJ2-7; the match to TRBD2 covers 8 bases. J gave up 6 bases and V 0 bases, and 10 bases lay outside the gene matches. CDR3 length equals 16 residues. Per germline, CDR1 LGHDT and CDR2 YNNKEL (reference sequence). The DNA of the CDR3 is TGTGCCAGCAGCCAAGATACGGGACTAGTAACGGCCGAGCAGTACTTC. Translation: CASSQDTGLVTAEQYF.

This chain joins TRBV3-1 (or the pseudogene TRBV3-2) and TRBJ1-2; D gene unclear. The CDR3 totals 12 residues. Trimming removed 5 bases from V and 11 bases from J, with 15 bases in between. Germline V lookup: CDR1 LGHDT, CDR2 YNNKEL (reference sequence). Here the CDR3 DNA reads TGTGCCAGCAGCACGGAGGGCGGAACGTACACCTTC. Translation gives CASSTEGGTYTF.

The chain has TRBV6-2 or TRBV6-3 and TRBJ2-1; 14 positions agree with TRBD2. This CDR3 comprises 17 residues. V gave up 4 bases and J gave up 3 bases; unmatched junction bases: 5. Germline V gene data show CDR1 as MNHEY and CDR2 as SVGEGT. CDR3 in amino acids: CASSSGLAGELYNEQFF. The CDR3 nucleotides read TGTGCCAGCAGTTCGGGACTAGCGGGAGAGCTCTACAATGAGCAGTTCTTC.

The rearrangement joins TRBV7-9 to TRBJ2-1; tentatively, D is TRBD1 (6 bases). Germline loops: CDR1 SEHNR, CDR2 FQNEAQ (reference sequence). The CDR3 is 14 amino acids. With 3 bases removed from V and 4 bases from J, the gap between germline ends came to 10 bases. The CDR3 coding sequence is TGTGCCAGCAGCTTTGGGACAATATACAATGAGCAGTTCTTC. It specifies CASSFGTIYNEQFF.

This clone was observed a few times. V usage is TRBV9 and J usage is TRBJ1-1, with TRBD1 identical over 10 bases. Germline values: CDR1 SGDLS, CDR2 YYNGEE. The CDR3 length is 15 residues. Trimming at V came to 3 bases and at J to 6 bases, leaving 8 bases not matched to a gene. The CDR3 is CASSARQGASAEAFF. The CDR3 DNA follows: TGTGCCAGCAGCGCAAGACAGGGGGCGAGCGCTGAAGCTTTCTTT.

The chain uses TRBV12-5 and TRBJ1-1; 8 bases are a match to TRBD1. J was trimmed by 0 bases and V by 2 bases; bases with no gene match: 8. The CDR3 has 17 amino acids. CDR1 LGHNT and CDR2 FRNRAP come from the germline V gene. The CDR3 is CASGLPPGTGMNTEAFF. The CDR3 nucleotides are TGTGCTAGTGGTTTGCCACCCGGGACAGGAATGAACACTGAAGCTTTCTTT.